This is a list of T cell receptor beta chains from one sample in a study of T cells in Graves' hyperthyroidism and ophthalmopathy. TCRdb reprocessed the multiplex PCR reads with MiXCR, giving one entry per CDR3 protein. Among 250,000 to 350,000 distinct CDR3 sequences listed, 20% to 25% were seen once. Input material: blood. All receptors come from a young man with Graves' ophthalmopathy. Each CDR3 is given without its conserved first and last residue.

CDR3aa | v_gene
ASSWLQGTAGNTIY | TRBV5-6
ASNPSGSADTQY | TRBV19
ATRQGFVQPQH | TRBV6-1
ASSLESGQGFGGYT | TRBV5-1
ASSLVLRTGRASQETQY | TRBV7-8
ASSQEGVAGDEQF | TRBV3-1
SVAGQGRSYEQY | TRBV29-1
SVGIGGRGYQY | TRBV29-1
ATSRAEGINTEAF | TRBV15
ASSPGQSHEQY | TRBV28
ASSLEGPPAQY | TRBV5-1
ASSFRGTGYT | TRBV12-3/TRBV12-4
ASSQAGYEQY | TRBV3-1
ASSEWGLAGYNEQF | TRBV2
ASLLLKGYEQY | TRBV6-1
ASSLVVGTGELF | TRBV28
SASGESGTLAY | TRBV20-1
ATSSLTGTGGEGANVLT | TRBV15
SADKGINEKLF | TRBV20-1
ASSGSVHGEQF | TRBV7-3
ASSQVAEVTEAF | TRBV4-1
ASRSSLTYYEQY | TRBV6-1
ASTGDGMNTEAF | TRBV12-3/TRBV12-4